Listed here are 23 T cell receptor beta chains from one sample, sequenced in a study of cytomegalovirus exposure and HLA in healthy donors. The PCR used 60 Vbeta and 13 Jbeta primers. TCRdb's copy holds only in-frame clones and misses some; the assay was immunoSEQ multiplex PCR. The top ten hold about 5.7% of the sample, which has under 130,000 clones, over 70% seen once. The sample consisted of PBMCs. These receptors were taken from a male donor in good health and CMV-seronegative.

This clone occurred a few times. J is TRBJ2-7 and V is TRBV18; weak D call: TRBD1 (6 bases). Looked up from germline, CDR1 is KGHSH and CDR2 is LQKENI. This CDR3 has 15 residues. V lost 2 bases, J lost 0 bases, and 11 bases lay in between. The chain's CDR3 is CASSPTRDTSYEQYF. For the CDR3, the DNA is TGTGCCAGCTCACCAACCCGGGACACCTCCTACGAGCAGTACTTC.

V is TRBV19 and J is TRBJ1-4; the match to TRBD1 covers 8 bases. Germline V gene data show CDR1 as LNHDA and CDR2 as SQIVND (reference sequence). There are 14 residues in the CDR3. Losses at the gene ends were 3 bases for V and 4 bases for J; bases not matched to a gene: 1. In DNA form, the CDR3 reads TGTGCCAGTAGTATCACAGGGGGTAATGAAAAACTGTTTTTT. Translation gives CASSITGGNEKLFF.

CDR3 region: CASSLAGQGTTEAFF. DNA of the CDR3: TGTGCCAGCAGTTTAGCGGGACAGGGGACCACTGAAGCTTTCTTT. The rearrangement links TRBV27 to TRBJ1-1; 10 bases agree with TRBD1. V gave up 2 bases and J gave up 4 bases; unmatched junction bases: 4. Germline-derived CDR1 and CDR2 are MNHEY and SMNVEV (reference sequence). The CDR3 runs to 15 residues.

This chain links TRBV19 with TRBJ2-7; 7 bases are a match to TRBD1. This CDR3 is built from 13 residues. Germline values: CDR1 LNHDA, CDR2 SQIVND (reference sequence). The junction had 4 bases not matched to a gene; V was cut back by 7 bases and J by 1 base. The CDR3, as DNA: TGTGCCAGTACCAGACAGGGTTCCTACGAGCAGTACTTC. It translates to CASTRQGSYEQYF.

The chain carries TRBV10-3 and TRBJ2-3; weak D call: TRBD2 (5 bases). Germline CDR1 and CDR2: ENHRY and SYGVKD. The CDR3 contains 16 residues. Trimming removed 1 base at V and 4 bases at J, with 15 bases between. DNA of the CDR3: TGTGCCATCAGTGAGTGGGAAGGGAGTAGGCCAGATACGCAGTATTTT. Translation: CAISEWEGSRPDTQYF.

The rearrangement links TRBV11-1 to TRBJ2-1, with TRBD1 identical over 7 bases. The germline CDR1 and CDR2 sequences are SGHAT and FQDESV (reference sequence). Trimming at V came to 4 bases and at J to 12 bases, leaving 9 bases not matched to a gene. This CDR3 spans 13 amino acids. CDR3 loop: CASSSPTGLLQFF. CDR3 DNA: TGTGCCAGCAGCTCGCCGACAGGGCTTTTGCAGTTCTTC.

The chain links TRBV10-3 to TRBJ2-7; D is ambiguous. Germline V gene lookup returns CDR1 ENHRY and CDR2 SYGVKD. Deletions cut 0 bases from V and 4 bases from J, with 7 bases between. The CDR3 is 13 residues long. The CDR3 sequence: CAISESSLYEQYF. The CDR3 region has the DNA TGTGCCATCAGTGAGTCTTCACTTTACGAGCAGTACTTC.

J is TRBJ2-3 and V is TRBV28, with 9 bases identical to TRBD1. This CDR3 has 13 amino acids. CDR1 is MDHEN, CDR2 SYDVKM, per germline. The V and J ends lost 8 bases and 4 bases, in that order; junction bases with no gene match: 4. The CDR3 DNA is TGTGCCAGCGGACAGGGGAACTCAGATACGCAGTATTTT. Amino acids: CASGQGNSDTQYF. Together with reference TRBV28 and TRBJ2-3, the CDR3 gives the full variable domain: DVKVTQSSRYLVKRTGEKVFLECVQDMDHENMFWYRQDPGLGLRLIYFSYDVKMKEKGDIPEGYSVSREKKERFSLILESASTNQTSMYLCASGQGNSDTQYFGPGTRLTVL.

The chain links TRBV6-1 to TRBJ2-7, with D perhaps TRBD1 (5 bases). Germline-derived CDR1 and CDR2 are MNHNS and SASEGT. The CDR3 has 14 amino acids. The CDR3 is CASSEGNGAKIFSV. CDR3 coding DNA: TGTGCCAGCAGTGAGGGGAATGGGGCTAAAATATTTTCGGTC.

The rearrangement links TRBV30 to TRBJ1-3; possibly TRBD1 for D (5 bases). The CDR3 is made up of 16 amino acids. V lost 4 bases, J lost 4 bases, and 20 bases lay in between. Germline loops: CDR1 GTSNPN, CDR2 SVGIG (reference sequence). The CDR3 DNA sequence: TGTGCCTGGACCTCCGACCCCGTAAGGGGCGGAAACACCATATATTTT. Its protein is CAWTSDPVRGGNTIYF. The full variable domain, completed using reference TRBV30 and TRBJ1-3, is SQTIHQWPATLVQPVGSPLSLECTVEGTSNPNLYWYRQAAGRGLQLLFYSVGIGQISSEVPQNLSASRPQDRQFILSSKKLLLSDSGFYLCAWTSDPVRGGNTIYFGEGSWLTVV.

The rearrangement links TRBV7-9 to TRBJ2-5, with TRBD2 matching 8 bases. Germline CDR1 SEHNR, CDR2 FQNEAQ (reference sequence). V dropped 5 bases and J dropped 5; count of bases not matched to a gene: 22. CDR3 size: 19 residues. The CDR3, as DNA: TGTGCCAGCAGCCCATCCTGGGTGGAAGCGGGAGCCGGGGGTGAGACCCAGTACTTC. The encoded protein is CASSPSWVEAGAGGETQYF. Full variable domain (rest looked up from reference TRBV7-9 and TRBJ2-5): DTGVSQNPRHKITKRGQNVTFRCDPISEHNRLYWYRQTLGQGPEFLTYFQNEAQLEKSRLLSDRFSAERPKGSFSTLEIQRTEQGDSAMYLCASSPSWVEAGAGGETQYFGPGTRLLVL.

V usage is TRBV11-2 and J usage is TRBJ2-7; the D is unclear. The germline CDR1 and CDR2 sequences are SGHAT and FQNNGV. V was pared by 5 bases and J by 7 bases, with 15 bases between. The CDR3 loop spans 13 amino acids. The CDR3 here is CASSLSSGREQYF. For the CDR3, the DNA is TGTGCCAGCAGCCTCTCCTCCGGTCGGGAGCAGTACTTC.

This clone has only one observation. The V and J genes are TRBV7-6 and TRBJ2-7; 10 positions agree with TRBD1. The CDR3 is 14 amino acids. With 5 bases clipped from V and 3 bases from J, the junction kept 4 bases outside the gene matches. The germline V gene encodes CDR1 SGHVS and CDR2 FNYEAQ. The CDR3 DNA reads as TGTGCCAGCAGCCCCTGGACAGGGGGCTACGAGCAGTACTTC. The encoded protein is CASSPWTGGYEQYF. The full variable domain, its missing parts supplied by reference TRBV7-6 and TRBJ2-7, is GAGVSQSPRYKVTKRGQDVALRCDPISGHVSLYWYRQALGQGPEFLTYFNYEAQQDKSGLPNDRFSAERPEGSISTLTIQRTEQRDSAMYRCASSPWTGGYEQYFGPGTRLTVT.

The V call is TRBV7-9, the J call TRBJ1-1, with D maybe TRBD1 (5 bases). The CDR3 sequence is 15 residues long. V was clipped by 2 bases and J by 4 bases, with 14 bases between them. Germline CDR1 SEHNR, CDR2 FQNEAQ (reference sequence). The CDR3 sequence is CASSLRSGIGTEAFF. The CDR3 DNA follows: TGTGCCAGCAGCTTAAGGTCAGGGATCGGCACTGAAGCTTTCTTT.

The gene calls are TRBV20-1 and TRBJ1-2; the D is unclear. CDR3 size: 11 residues. The germline CDR1 and CDR2 sequences are DFQATT and SNEGSKA (reference sequence). Trimming left V 7 bases short and J 4 bases short, with 10 bases between. CDR3 sequence reads: CSDANSYGYTF. The CDR3 DNA reads as TGCAGTGACGCCAACTCCTATGGCTACACCTTC.

The CDR3, as DNA: TGCAGCGTTACCGACAGCTATGGCTACACCTTC. Its translation: CSVTDSYGYTF. The chain has TRBV29-1 and TRBJ1-2, with TRBD1 as a possible D gene (5 bases). V gave up 5 bases and J gave up 4 bases, with 8 bases separating them. Germline V lookup: CDR1 SQVTM, CDR2 ANQGSEA. The CDR3 is made up of 11 amino acids.

The chain recombines TRBV4-1 with TRBJ2-3; maybe TRBD2 (6 bases). The CDR3 length is 15 residues. Germline V gene lookup returns CDR1 MGHRA and CDR2 YSYEKL. V lost 3 bases to trimming and J lost 2 bases, with 12 bases between them. CDR3 protein: CASSQREPSTDTQYF. The CDR3 bases are TGCGCCAGCAGCCAGCGGGAACCATCCACAGATACGCAGTATTTT.

The V call is TRBV10-3, the J call TRBJ2-1; 8 bases agree with TRBD1. Germline V gene lookup returns CDR1 ENHRY and CDR2 SYGVKD. V shed 2 bases, J shed 0 bases, and the junction held 6 bases outside the gene matches. This CDR3 is built from 17 residues. CDR3 loop: CAISEGQGRSSYNEQFF. The CDR3 coding sequence is TGTGCCATCAGTGAGGGACAGGGACGGAGCTCCTACAATGAGCAGTTCTTC.

The chain has TRBV7-2 and TRBJ2-7; 7 nucleotides match TRBD2. Losses at the gene ends were 2 bases for V and 6 bases for J; bases not matched to a gene: 7. Looked up from germline, CDR1 is SGHTA and CDR2 is FQGNSA. The CDR3 covers 14 residues. The CDR3 nucleotides read TGTGCCAGCAGCTTAAGGGAGGGCGGGTTCGAGCAGTACTTC. Protein product: CASSLREGGFEQYF. The whole variable domain, remainder taken from reference TRBV7-2 and TRBJ2-7, is GAGVSQSPSNKVTEKGKDVELRCDPISGHTALYWYRQSLGQGLEFLIYFQGNSAPDKSGLPSDRFSAERTGGSVSTLTIQRTQQEDSAVYLCASSLREGGFEQYFGPGTRLTVT.

A remark on this clone: The junction and the germline gene differ at one end; a read error may be behind it. This chain joins TRBV7-9 and TRBJ2-1; TRBD2 matches at 9 bases. CDR3 length: 19 residues. The germline V gene encodes CDR1 SEHNR and CDR2 FQNEAQ (reference sequence). This CDR3 is CSSSVWGAGLPSGVVEQFF. CDR3 nucleotide sequence: TGTTCCAGCAGCGTATGGGGGGCAGGGTTGCCTAGCGGGGTGGTTGAGCAGTTCTTC. The entire variable domain, with the rest obtained from reference TRBV7-9 and TRBJ2-1, is as follows: DTGVSQNPRHKITKRGQNVTFRCDPISEHNRLYWYRQTLGQGPEFLTYFQNEAQLEKSRLLSDRFSAERPKGSFSTLEIQRTEQGDSAMYLCSSSVWGAGLPSGVVEQFFGPGTRLTVL.

The gene calls are TRBV5-5 and TRBJ2-6; D call uncertain. The V gene lost 4 bases and the J gene lost 0 bases, with 8 bases spanning the gap. Germline V CDR1 and CDR2: SGHKS, YYEKEE (reference sequence). This CDR3 has 15 residues. The CDR3 region has the DNA TGTGCCAGCAGCGGCCACAGCTCTGGGGCCAACGTCCTGACTTTC. Residues: CASSGHSSGANVLTF.

This clone is a singleton in its sample. This chain joins TRBV2 and TRBJ1-5, with TRBD1 identical over 9 bases. Germline loops: CDR1 SNHLY, CDR2 FYNNEI. The CDR3 is made up of 15 amino acids. With V trimmed by 4 bases and J by 7 bases, 8 bases remained unmatched. The CDR3, as DNA: TGTGCCAGCAGTGGGGGGACAGGGTGGGACCAGCCCCAGCATTTT. Its translation: CASSGGTGWDQPQHF.

This clone has just one count. The J gene is TRBJ1-4, the V gene TRBV5-1; possible D gene TRBD1, 5 bases. Trimming removed 4 bases from V and 2 bases from J, with 9 bases in between. CDR1 is SGHRS and CDR2 is YFSETQ in the germline V gene. The CDR3 loop spans 14 amino acids. CDR3 bases: TGCGCCAGCAGCCTCGGGGGGACTAATGAAAAACTGTTTTTT. Protein: CASSLGGTNEKLFF.